Listed below are T cell receptor beta chains from one sample, sequenced in a study of T cell clones after liver transplantation. The protocol was immunoSEQ multiplex PCR, while the TCRdb copy is restricted to in-frame clones and leaves out a portion. The data hold roughly 57,000 clones, with about two thirds observed a single time. The sequencing used CD4+ T cells from blood, collected before liver transplant. The receptors were gathered from a human donor who received a liver transplant. Both conserved end residues are part of each CDR3. Each record gives: D gene, J gene, V gene, clone size, CDR3 protein. The D gene is left open where the match is weak. Part of the rows lack a size; the others show once, few, many or a class for expanded clones.

- TRBJ2-7 TRBV7-8 - CASSPAGWNSYEQYF
- TRBJ1-1 TRBV11-2 - CASSLNQGWGTEAFF
- TRBJ1-5 TRBV7-9 - CASSGEGPQHF
- TRBJ2-5 TRBV7-8 - CASSLVADETQYF
TRBD1 TRBJ1-6 TRBV28 - CASRTDRVYSSPLHF
- TRBJ2-2 TRBV6-1 - CASKDFSNTGELFF
TRBD1 TRBJ1-2 TRBV7-2 - CASSPGQAYGYTF
- TRBJ1-3 TRBV7-2 few CASTKPGVHGNTIYF
TRBD1 TRBJ1-6 TRBV2 - CASNILGTAYNSPLHF
TRBD1 TRBJ1-3 TRBV7-9 - CASSKQGASGNTIYF
TRBD1 TRBJ1-4 TRBV2 - CASRPGQGSKVGEKLFF
TRBD1 TRBJ1-2 TRBV6-5 - CASSYSPTGRGYTF
- TRBJ2-1 TRBV18 - CASSLNRDNEQFF
- TRBJ2-7 TRBV18 - CASSPQPETYEQYF
- TRBJ2-7 TRBV7-2 few CASSLGVGGRLEQYF
TRBD1 TRBJ1-1 TRBV11-2 once CASSLGQGASGSEAFF
TRBD2 TRBJ2-7 TRBV2 many CASRDRLATSYEQYF
TRBD1 TRBJ1-4 TRBV7-2 - CASSRQGGNEKLFF
- TRBJ1-2 TRBV4-2 - CASSQDQNRYGYTF
TRBD1 TRBJ1-2 TRBV6-1 - CASSEFIQGAGGYTF
TRBD1 TRBJ1-1 TRBV10-3 - CAITQQGFMNTEAFF
- TRBJ2-2 TRBV5-1 - CASSPRQGGTGELFF
TRBD2 TRBJ2-3 TRBV2 - CASEVRGGTTDTQYF
TRBD1 TRBJ2-7 TRBV4-1 - CASSQDLKTGKKYEQYF
TRBD1 TRBJ1-1 TRBV28 - CASSLRAGTVDTEAFF